These T cell receptor beta chains were read from a single sample in a study of a mutant IDH1 vaccine in newly diagnosed glioma. Here immunoSEQ multiplex PCR was the method, and the copy in TCRdb shows in-frame clones only, minus some. The sample lists 35,000 to 45,000 clones, roughly 79% seen once, with roughly an eighth in the top ten. These receptors have no identified antigens. The material sequenced was PBMCs, taken from a glioma patient whose treatment included an IDH1 peptide vaccine. Receptors originate from a man aged 50-60 years with glioma. Each CDR3 is given with its conserved first and last residue. The D gene is left open where the match is weak. The size of a clone is reported for some rows only, either as once, few or many, or as a class for expanded clones.

clone_size: -
j_call: TRBJ1-1
d_call: -
v_call: TRBV18
cdr3_aa: CASSPPGPRKRTEAFF
cdr3_nt: TGTGCCAGCTCACCCCCCGGGCCACGAAAGCGCACTGAAGCTTTCTTT

clone_size: -
j_call: TRBJ1-5
d_call: -
v_call: TRBV19
cdr3_aa: CASKGGFGYPGNQPQHF
cdr3_nt: TGTGCCAGTAAGGGAGGGTTTGGGTATCCGGGTAATCAGCCCCAGCATTTT

clone_size: -
j_call: TRBJ1-4
d_call: -
v_call: TRBV15
cdr3_aa: CATSTPGASGEKLFF
cdr3_nt: TGTGCCACCAGCACCCCAGGCGCCAGTGGTGAAAAACTGTTTTTT

clone_size: -
j_call: TRBJ2-7
d_call: -
v_call: TRBV27
cdr3_aa: CASSLIQGYEQYF
cdr3_nt: TGTGCCAGCAGTTTAATTCAGGGGTACGAGCAGTACTTC

clone_size: -
j_call: TRBJ2-7
d_call: -
v_call: TRBV27
cdr3_aa: CASRLKRGGSYEQYF
cdr3_nt: TGTGCCAGCAGGCTCAAACGTGGGGGTTCCTACGAGCAGTACTTC

clone_size: -
j_call: TRBJ2-7
d_call: TRBD2
v_call: TRBV5-6
cdr3_aa: CASSLTSGGYEQYF
cdr3_nt: TGTGCCAGCAGCTTGACTAGCGGGGGCTACGAGCAGTACTTC

clone_size: -
j_call: TRBJ2-4
d_call: -
v_call: TRBV20-1
cdr3_aa: CSAREENIQYF
cdr3_nt: TGCAGTGCTAGAGAAGAGAACATTCAGTACTTC

clone_size: -
j_call: TRBJ2-7
d_call: -
v_call: TRBV19
cdr3_aa: CASSFGGSYEQYF
cdr3_nt: TGTGCCAGTAGCTTCGGTGGTTCCTACGAGCAGTACTTC

clone_size: -
j_call: TRBJ2-1
d_call: -
v_call: TRBV5-6
cdr3_aa: CASSFFTQGPYNEQFF
cdr3_nt: TGTGCCAGCAGCTTCTTTACCCAGGGTCCCTACAATGAGCAGTTCTTC

clone_size: -
j_call: TRBJ2-1
d_call: -
v_call: TRBV7-9
cdr3_aa: CASSKGGLYNEQFF
cdr3_nt: TGTGCCAGCAGCAAGGGGGGACTGTACAATGAGCAGTTCTTC

clone_size: -
j_call: TRBJ2-7
d_call: -
v_call: TRBV18
cdr3_aa: CASSPPSRGPYF
cdr3_nt: TGTGCCAGCTCACCACCGAGCAGGGGACCCTACTTC

clone_size: -
j_call: TRBJ2-3
d_call: TRBD2
v_call: TRBV7-2
cdr3_aa: CASSPGGVQYF
cdr3_nt: TGTGCCAGCAGCCCGGGGGGAGTGCAGTATTTT

clone_size: -
j_call: TRBJ2-3
d_call: -
v_call: TRBV5-6
cdr3_aa: CASSSQQRYTDTQYF
cdr3_nt: TGTGCCAGCAGCTCGCAGCAGCGGTACACAGATACGCAGTATTTT

clone_size: once
j_call: TRBJ1-1
d_call: -
v_call: TRBV7-2
cdr3_aa: CASSLEGLTAEAFF
cdr3_nt: TGTGCCAGCAGCTTAGAAGGTCTAACAGCTGAAGCTTTCTTT

clone_size: -
j_call: TRBJ2-5
d_call: TRBD1
v_call: TRBV28
cdr3_aa: CASRTTGGRETQYF
cdr3_nt: TGTGCCAGCAGGACAACAGGGGGCCGGGAGACCCAGTACTTC

clone_size: few
j_call: TRBJ1-1
d_call: -
v_call: TRBV6-5
cdr3_aa: CASASNTEAFF
cdr3_nt: TGTGCCAGCGCGTCCAACACTGAAGCTTTCTTT

clone_size: -
j_call: TRBJ2-1
d_call: TRBD2
v_call: TRBV27
cdr3_aa: CASSLTSGGFIEQFF
cdr3_nt: TGTGCCAGCAGTTTAACTAGCGGGGGGTTCATTGAGCAGTTCTTC

clone_size: -
j_call: TRBJ1-1
d_call: -
v_call: TRBV21-1
cdr3_aa: CASSNRTRAFF
cdr3_nt: TGTGCCAGCAGCAACCGGACTCGAGCTTTCTTT

clone_size: -
j_call: TRBJ2-6
d_call: -
v_call: TRBV5-1
cdr3_aa: CASSLISSGANVLTF
cdr3_nt: TGCGCCAGCAGCTTGATTTCCTCTGGGGCCAACGTCCTGACTTTC

clone_size: -
j_call: TRBJ2-7
d_call: TRBD1
v_call: TRBV6-5
cdr3_aa: CASRNHRGWIDEQYF
cdr3_nt: TGTGCCAGCAGAAATCACAGGGGGTGGATAGACGAGCAGTACTTC

clone_size: -
j_call: TRBJ1-1
d_call: -
v_call: TRBV7-3
cdr3_aa: CASSVTLNTEAFF
cdr3_nt: TGTGCCAGCAGCGTGACGCTGAACACTGAAGCTTTCTTT

clone_size: once
j_call: TRBJ1-2
d_call: -
v_call: TRBV27
cdr3_aa: CASSVQGRGGYTF
cdr3_nt: TGTGCCAGCAGTGTACAGGGCCGGGGAGGCTACACCTTC

clone_size: -
j_call: TRBJ2-1
d_call: -
v_call: TRBV14
cdr3_aa: CASSAYNEQFF
cdr3_nt: TGTGCCAGCTCGGCTTACAATGAGCAGTTCTTC

clone_size: -
j_call: TRBJ2-7
d_call: TRBD2
v_call: TRBV4-1
cdr3_aa: CASKPGGGRDEQYF
cdr3_nt: TGCGCCAGTAAGCCGGGGGGGGGCCGAGACGAGCAGTACTTC

clone_size: few
j_call: TRBJ1-1
d_call: -
v_call: TRBV11-2
cdr3_aa: CASSLDPSGRTEAFF
cdr3_nt: TGTGCCAGCAGCTTAGACCCCTCAGGAAGGACTGAAGCTTTCTTT

clone_size: -
j_call: TRBJ2-1
d_call: -
v_call: TRBV5-1
cdr3_aa: CASSFRSGAPNEQFF
cdr3_nt: TGCGCCAGCAGCTTTAGGTCAGGGGCACCCAATGAGCAGTTCTTC

clone_size: -
j_call: TRBJ1-1
d_call: -
v_call: TRBV19
cdr3_aa: CASSIGIGTEAFF
cdr3_nt: TGTGCCAGTAGTATCGGAATTGGCACTGAAGCTTTCTTT